This note documents a single TCR beta chain sequence. Source study methods: The authors estimated nucleated cell counts from reference gene primer amplification. Data came from immunoSEQ multiplex PCR; TCRdb stores just in-frame clones and leaves some out. That table gives V, J and clone size, and the DNA gave D and trimming. The table lists approximately 160,000 clones, roughly 83% of them singletons. Trimming took 1 base from V and 5 from J, leaving 15 bases between them. Germline V lookup: CDR1 SEHNR, CDR2 FQNEAQ (reference sequence). The CDR3 consists of 15 residues. This entry comes from a study of blood T cell repertoires in COVID-19. On the study more broadly: The United States, Italy and Spain provided the acute and convalescent COVID-19 samples.

This receptor was identified in a young man with active or convalescent COVID-19. The J gene is TRBJ2-7, the V gene TRBV7-9; the D gene is possibly TRBD1 (5 bases). Sequencing was performed on peripheral blood. CDR3 loop: CASSLGILRENEQYF. The CDR3 nucleotides read TGTGCCAGCAGCTTAGGTATCCTCAGGGAAAACGAGCAGTACTTC.